This TCR beta chain stems from a study of T cell changes during pregnancy in multiple sclerosis (dated by TCRdb to between 2017 and 2020). Broadly, across the study: The study examined how the T cell repertoire changed over the course of pregnancy in women with multiple sclerosis.

A note on this clone: This receptor's antigen is unknown. Qualities for individual bases were not recorded, and no much larger clone is one base off.

Relative to germline, V is missing 2 bases and J is missing 4 bases, with 6 bases of the junction outside any gene match. The germline V gene yields MNHEY for CDR1 and SVGAGI for CDR2. There are 16 amino acids in the CDR3, from cysteine to phenylalanine inclusive. The DNA shown is the 48-base CDR3, in frame from base 1. Library construction relied on the immunoSEQ multiplex PCR assay. TCRdb provides this immuneACCESS table in a form limited to in-frame rearrangements. Some clones are lacking; in checked studies, under half of them reflect an unresolved V gene, and why the rest are absent is not known. This sample holds 40,000 to 55,000 clones; more than 90% were observed only once. The ten largest clones take up 9% of the sample.

This receptor was obtained from a female donor with multiple sclerosis, enrolled in a pregnancy study. The source material was CD8+ T cells from peripheral blood mononuclear cells, sampled after pregnancy. The V and J segments used are TRBV6-5 and TRBJ2-1; 9 bases in the middle match TRBD2. The sequence in DNA is TGTGCCAGCAGTTACAGAGCGGGGGGACAGTACAATGAGCAGTTCTTC. Its coded protein is CASSYRAGGQYNEQFF.